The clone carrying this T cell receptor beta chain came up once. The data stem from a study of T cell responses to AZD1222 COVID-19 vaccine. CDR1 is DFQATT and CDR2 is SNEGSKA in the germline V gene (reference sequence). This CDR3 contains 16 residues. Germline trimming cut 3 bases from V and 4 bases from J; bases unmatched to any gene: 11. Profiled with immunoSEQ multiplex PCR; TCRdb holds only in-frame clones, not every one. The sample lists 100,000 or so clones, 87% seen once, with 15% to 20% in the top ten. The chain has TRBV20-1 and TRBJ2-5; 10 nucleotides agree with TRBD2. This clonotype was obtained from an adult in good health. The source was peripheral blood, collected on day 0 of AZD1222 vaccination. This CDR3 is CSASRLAGVDLETQYF. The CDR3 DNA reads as TGCAGTGCTAGTCGCCTAGCGGGAGTTGATCTAGAGACCCAGTACTTC.